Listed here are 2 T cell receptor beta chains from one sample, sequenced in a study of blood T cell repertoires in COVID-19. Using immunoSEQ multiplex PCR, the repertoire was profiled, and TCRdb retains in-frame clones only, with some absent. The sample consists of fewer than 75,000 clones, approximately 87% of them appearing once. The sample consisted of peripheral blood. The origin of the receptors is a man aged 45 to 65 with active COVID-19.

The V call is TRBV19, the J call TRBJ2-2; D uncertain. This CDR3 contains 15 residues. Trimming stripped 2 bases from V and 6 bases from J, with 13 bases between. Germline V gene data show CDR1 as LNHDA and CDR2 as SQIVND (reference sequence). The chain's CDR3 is CASSIRTLPAGELFF. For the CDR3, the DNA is TGTGCCAGTAGTATAAGAACCCTCCCGGCCGGGGAGCTGTTTTTT.

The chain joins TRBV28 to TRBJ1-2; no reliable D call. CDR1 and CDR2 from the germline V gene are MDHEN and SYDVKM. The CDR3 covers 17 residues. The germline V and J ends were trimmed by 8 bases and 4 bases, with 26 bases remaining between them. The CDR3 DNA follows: TGTGCCAGCGGCTCGGCAGTAGGGTATGGCCGGGGCTATGGCTACACCTTC. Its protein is CASGSAVGYGRGYGYTF.